This T cell receptor beta chain was identified during a study of T cell repertoires in cytomegalovirus infection. Turning to the study itself: HLA-C-restricted CMV epitopes, recently identified, and well-studied HLA-B-restricted ones were used by the study. Signatures in public TCR beta sequences pointed to both CMV infection and matching HLA type.

For this clonotype: What it binds is not known.

One entry per CDR3 protein results from TCRdb running MiXCR on the reads. This table holds approximately 300,000 distinct CDR3 sequences, about 25% found once. Study observations and caveats: CMV-specific TCR beta clonotypes restricted by HLA-C were the ones dominating the ex vivo response. Cumulative public TCR beta family frequency identified CMV carriers with the relevant HLA.

Trimming stripped 7 bases from V and 7 bases from J, with 17 bases between. The germline V gene has CDR1 SGHNT and CDR2 YYREEE (reference sequence). The CDR3 is 13 residues long. The sequencing used cultured PBMCs, collected from culture after CMV antigen stimulation. This clonotype originated in a human donor in good health (CMV status not recorded). Some clones in this sample may be carry-over from other donors' samples. This chain uses TRBV5-4 with TRBJ1-2; D may be TRBD1 (6 bases). The CDR3 bases are TGTGCCAGCTCGCCAACAAACAGGGCTGGCTACACCTTC. This translates into CASSPTNRAGYTF.